The sequence of this T cell receptor (beta chain) was determined in a study of T-cell reconstitution after alpha-beta-depleted transplantation in children. A TCRbeta library incorporating unique molecular identifiers was prepared. In TCRdb, the PCR reads were re-called with MiXCR into one record per CDR3 protein. Among a few hundred thousand distinct CDR3 sequences listed, about 16% were seen once. This clonotype was detected only a few times. Antigen: not known. With 2 bases clipped from V and 8 bases from J, the junction kept 5 bases outside the gene matches. From germline, CDR1 is MNHEY and CDR2 SVGEGT. CDR3 length: 13 residues. Study conclusions and caveats: As was reported, about two months after transplant, alpha-beta T cells came from several hundred expanded graft clones.

The source material was PBMCs, mostly from graft donor cells, sampled 360 days after TCRalphabeta/CD19-depleted stem cell transplant. The rearrangement links TRBV6-2 or TRBV6-3 to TRBJ2-7; 8 nucleotides agree with TRBD1. The source of this sequence is a boy younger than two who had a stem cell transplant for Wiskott-Aldrich syndrome, so the T cells may come from the graft donor. CDR3 protein: CASSYTRDRKQYF. The DNA of the CDR3 is TGTGCCAGCAGTTACACCCGGGACAGGAAGCAGTACTTC.